This TCR beta chain was observed in a study of blood T cells in healthy people across ages. Background on the study: The template switching approach captured approximately one barcoded beta molecule for every two T cells.

Whole-study results and caveats: Per million T cells, TCR beta diversity dropped roughly linearly as age increased.

The germline CDR1 and CDR2 sequences are MNHEY and SVGAGI. V lost 11 bases and J lost 4; bases outside the gene matches: 10. This CDR3 contains 14 residues. It was with a sample-barcoded 5' primer and a J-beta primer mix that a second PCR of roughly 7 to 12 cycles was run. From the 5' RACE reads, TCRdb called clonotypes with MiXCR, one entry per CDR3 protein. The data show approximately 1.5 million distinct CDR3 sequences, less than 45% seen once. Healthy Russian Caucasian donors spanned ages about 6 to 100 years. For this clonotype: What it recognizes is unknown.

Source material: blood. The clonotype comes from a woman between 18 and 30 years old in good health. The rearrangement uses TRBV6-5 and TRBJ2-4; 8 bases fit TRBD1. The CDR3 loop is CALLSGTGKNIQYF. In nucleotides, the CDR3 is TGTGCCCTTTTGTCCGGGACAGGAAAAAACATTCAGTACTTC.